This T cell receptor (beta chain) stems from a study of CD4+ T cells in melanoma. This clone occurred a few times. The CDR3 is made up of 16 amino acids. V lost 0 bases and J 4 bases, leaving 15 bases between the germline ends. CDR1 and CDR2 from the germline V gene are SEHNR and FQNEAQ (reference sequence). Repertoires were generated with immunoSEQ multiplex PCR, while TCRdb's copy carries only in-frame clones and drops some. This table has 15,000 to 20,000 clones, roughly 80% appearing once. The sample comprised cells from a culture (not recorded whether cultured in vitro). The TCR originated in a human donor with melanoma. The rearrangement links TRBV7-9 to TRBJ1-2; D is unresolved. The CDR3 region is CASSLAVGVRGYGYTF. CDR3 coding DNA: TGTGCCAGCAGCTTAGCGGTGGGAGTTCGGGGCTATGGCTACACCTTC.